The entry that follows covers one T cell receptor (beta chain) sequence. At one end, the junction sequence differs from germline, possibly due to a read error. Within 2 weeks before study entry, exposed participants met a COVID-19 case. This CDR3 is built from 13 residues. Germline V CDR1 and CDR2: SGHRS, YFSETQ. Generated by immunoSEQ multiplex PCR, the TCRdb table keeps only in-frame clones and is missing some. This table has around 250,000 clones, over 80% appearing once. The entry originates in a study of blood T cell repertoires in COVID-19. V and J are TRBV5-1 and TRBJ1-1, with no clear D. This receptor was taken from a woman between 35 and 50 years old who had been exposed to COVID-19. The specimen sequenced was PBMCs or T cells enriched from blood (not recorded which). In DNA form, the CDR3 reads TGTGCCAGCAGCTACCGGGTTAACACTGAAGCTTTCTTT. Protein sequence: CASSYRVNTEAFF.